The 29 T cell receptor beta chains reported below all come from one sample, sequenced in a study of shared clonotypes between healthy human individuals. Data came from immunoSEQ multiplex PCR; TCRdb stores just in-frame clones and leaves some out. The table records hundreds of thousands of clones, about 96% of them present only once. Sequenced sample: naive CD4+ T cells sorted from blood. The subset here: CD45RA+ positively selected. The receptors were sampled from a woman between 25 and 40 years old in good health.

The V gene is TRBV13, the J gene TRBJ2-1; 7 bases map to TRBD1. The CDR3 has 17 residues. Germline CDR1 is PRHDT and CDR2 is FYEKMQ (reference sequence). J was trimmed by 5 bases and V by 5 bases; bases with no gene match: 15. CDR3 sequence reads: CASSPLRRGGINNEQFF. The CDR3 region has the DNA TGTGCCAGCAGCCCATTAAGACGAGGGGGCATCAACAATGAGCAGTTCTTC.

J is TRBJ2-1 and V is TRBV28; 9 nucleotides agree with TRBD2. Germline V gene lookup returns CDR1 MDHEN and CDR2 SYDVKM. The CDR3 consists of 14 residues. Losses at the gene ends were 3 bases for V and 10 bases for J; bases not matched to a gene: 7. CDR3 sequence reads: CASSFRASGNEQFF. CDR3 in DNA: TGTGCCAGCAGTTTTCGGGCTAGCGGGAACGAGCAGTTCTTC.

The chain joins TRBV13 to TRBJ2-7; 11 bases align to TRBD2. V was clipped by 1 base and J by 0 bases; unmatched bases: 11. CDR3 length: 19 amino acids. Germline V gene lookup returns CDR1 PRHDT and CDR2 FYEKMQ (reference sequence). Here the CDR3 reads CASSLEGVASGRSSYEQYF. CDR3 nucleotides: TGTGCCAGCAGCTTAGAGGGGGTAGCTAGCGGGAGGAGCTCCTACGAGCAGTACTTC.

The chain's CDR3 is CASSDRDGARGYTF. In DNA, the CDR3 is TGTGCCAGCAGCGACAGAGACGGGGCGCGAGGCTACACCTTC. The chain recombines TRBV2 with TRBJ1-2; D is possibly TRBD1 (5 bases). Germline V gives CDR1 SNHLY, CDR2 FYNNEI. Trimming removed 6 bases at V and 8 bases at J, with 19 bases between. The CDR3 contains 14 residues.

The rearrangement links TRBV2 to TRBJ1-2; possibly TRBD1 for D (6 bases). This CDR3 is built from 11 residues. Germline values: CDR1 SNHLY, CDR2 FYNNEI. The V gene lost 7 bases and the J gene lost 7 bases, with 10 bases spanning the gap. CDR3 bases: TGTGCCAGCATGGGGGCACTTGGCTACACCTTC. It codes for CASMGALGYTF.

The rearrangement uses TRBV4-1 and TRBJ1-2, with 7 bases lining up with TRBD1. The CDR3 has 15 amino acids. The V segment lost 0 bases and the J segment 5 bases; nucleotides outside the gene matches: 6. Germline values: CDR1 MGHRA, CDR2 YSYEKL. The CDR3 spells CASSQERTGDYGYTF. Here the CDR3 DNA reads TGCGCCAGCAGCCAAGAAAGGACAGGCGATTATGGCTACACCTTC.

The chain employs TRBV18 and TRBJ2-3; tentatively, D is TRBD1 (6 bases). The CDR3 has 15 amino acids. The V end was cut by 3 bases, the J end by 6 bases, with 16 bases between. In germline, CDR1 is KGHSH, CDR2 LQKENI. For the CDR3, the DNA is TGTGCCAGCTCACCTGGACTTCAAAGGGGGGATACGCAGTATTTT. Its translation: CASSPGLQRGDTQYF.

The chain joins TRBV4-1 to TRBJ2-1, with no clear D. The germline gives CDR1 MGHRA, CDR2 YSYEKL. The CDR3 length is 14 residues. V shed 0 bases and J shed 5 bases, with 8 bases lying between them. CDR3 coding DNA: TGCGCCAGCAGCCAAGATAGGGCTAACAATGAGCAGTTCTTC. This sequence encodes CASSQDRANNEQFF.

The chain combines TRBV5-1 with TRBJ2-2; 9 bases agree with TRBD1. V shed 3 bases, J shed 6 bases, and the junction held 6 bases outside the gene matches. The CDR3 has 15 amino acids. The germline V gene encodes CDR1 SGHRS and CDR2 YFSETQ. CDR3 sequence: CASSSGTGYAGELFF. CDR3 bases: TGCGCCAGCAGCTCCGGGACAGGGTATGCCGGGGAGCTGTTTTTT.

The chain joins TRBV5-1 to TRBJ1-2, with a possible D match to TRBD1 (6 bases). V was clipped by 3 bases and J by 4 bases, with 13 bases between them. Germline V CDR1 and CDR2: SGHRS, YFSETQ. This CDR3 is 14 amino acids long. The CDR3, as DNA: TGCGCCAGCAGCTCGACCCGGGACACCTATGGCTACACCTTC. Translating it yields CASSSTRDTYGYTF.

V is TRBV4-1 and J is TRBJ1-5; D is unclear. V lost 4 bases, J lost 5 bases, and 18 bases lay in between. Germline CDR1 and CDR2: MGHRA and YSYEKL. The CDR3 has 16 residues. The CDR3 DNA reads TGCGCCAGCAGCCCCCACCTATCGGGGAAGGATCAGCCCCAGCATTTT. Protein sequence: CASSPHLSGKDQPQHF.

CDR3 protein: CASSSKGGSASETQYF. In DNA, the CDR3 is TGTGCCAGCAGCTCGAAAGGCGGGAGTGCGTCGGAGACCCAGTACTTC. The rearrangement links TRBV7-2 to TRBJ2-5; 7 bases match TRBD2. After removal of 4 bases from V and 5 bases from J, the junction contained 13 bases not matched to a gene. This CDR3 contains 16 residues. Germline-derived CDR1 and CDR2 are SGHTA and FQGNSA.

The rearrangement joins TRBV5-1 to TRBJ2-3; no definite D call. Trimming removed 0 bases at V and 3 bases at J, with 11 bases between. CDR1 SGHRS and CDR2 YFSETQ come from the germline V gene. The CDR3 is 15 amino acids. Here the CDR3 reads CASSLDGGWTDTQYF. DNA of the CDR3: TGCGCCAGCAGCTTGGATGGCGGATGGACAGATACGCAGTATTTT.

V gene TRBV19 combines with J gene TRBJ1-1; TRBD1 agrees at 8 bases. Germline loops: CDR1 LNHDA, CDR2 SQIVND (reference sequence). The CDR3 runs to 16 residues. The junction had 8 bases not matched to a gene; V was cut back by 5 bases and J by 0 bases. The CDR3 bases are TGTGCCAGTAGTGCCTACGACAGGGGCATGAACACTGAAGCTTTCTTT. As protein: CASSAYDRGMNTEAFF.

The genes are TRBV11-2 and TRBJ2-1, with 9 nucleotides matching TRBD2. J lost 7 bases, V lost 8 bases, and 6 bases had no gene match. Germline CDR1 reads SGHAT; CDR2 reads FQNNGV. The CDR3 runs 13 residues. The DNA of the CDR3 is TGTGCCAGCTATAGCGGGAGTGGAAATGAGCAGTTCTTC. Protein product: CASYSGSGNEQFF.

The V call is TRBV7-9, the J call TRBJ2-5; D ambiguous. V lost 6 bases and J 2 bases, leaving 13 bases between the germline ends. Germline CDR1 is SEHNR and CDR2 is FQNEAQ (reference sequence). This CDR3 spans 14 amino acids. CDR3 in amino acids: CASRQTPGQETQYF. DNA for the CDR3: TGTGCCAGCAGGCAAACGCCGGGTCAAGAGACCCAGTACTTC. The entire variable domain, with the rest obtained from reference TRBV7-9 and TRBJ2-5, is as follows: DTGVSQNPRHKITKRGQNVTFRCDPISEHNRLYWYRQTLGQGPEFLTYFQNEAQLEKSRLLSDRFSAERPKGSFSTLEIQRTEQGDSAMYLCASRQTPGQETQYFGPGTRLLVL.

V usage is TRBV7-9 and J usage is TRBJ1-2; unclear D gene. The CDR3 runs to 14 residues. V was clipped by 2 bases and J by 2 bases, with 9 bases between them. Germline CDR1 SEHNR, CDR2 FQNEAQ (reference sequence). The CDR3 DNA reads TGTGCCAGCAGCTTACCACAGTACAACTATGGCTACACCTTC. Protein: CASSLPQYNYGYTF.

The CDR3 DNA follows: TGCAGCGTTGAGTATTTTTCACGGGGCGGCGAGCAGTACTTC. Translated: CSVEYFSRGGEQYF. The V and J genes are TRBV29-1 and TRBJ2-7, with D tentatively TRBD1 or TRBD2 (5 bases each). V was clipped by 3 bases and J by 6 bases, with 18 bases between them. The length of the CDR3 is 14 residues. Germline CDR1 and CDR2: SQVTM and ANQGSEA.

The chain uses TRBV19 and TRBJ1-5, with D possibly matching TRBD1 (5 bases). Deletions cut 0 bases from V and 1 base from J, with 10 bases between. The V gene's germline CDR1 is LNHDA and CDR2 SQIVND (reference sequence). This CDR3 has 16 amino acids. DNA for the CDR3: TGTGCCAGTAGTATAGAGGGGGTCGAGAGCAATCAGCCCCAGCATTTT. Translated: CASSIEGVESNQPQHF.

CDR3: CASSPGQSSYEQYF. The CDR3 DNA is TGTGCCAGCAGCCCGGGACAGAGTTCCTACGAGCAGTACTTC. The rearrangement joins TRBV27 to TRBJ2-7, with 7 bases matching TRBD1. Germline V lookup: CDR1 MNHEY, CDR2 SMNVEV (reference sequence). CDR3 length equals 14 residues. Unmatched junction bases numbered 6, after V lost 6 bases and J lost 1 base.

The rearrangement links TRBV4-2 to TRBJ2-2, with TRBD2 matching 9 bases. The trim removed 3 bases at V and 3 bases at J, leaving 8 bases unmatched. This CDR3 has 17 amino acids. CDR1 LGHNA and CDR2 YNFKEQ come from the germline V gene. The CDR3 region is CASSHNSAGGDTGELFF. The CDR3 nucleotides read TGTGCCAGCAGCCATAACTCCGCGGGAGGGGACACCGGGGAGCTGTTTTTT.

V is TRBV5-5 and J is TRBJ1-2; D is ambiguous. Germline V CDR1 and CDR2: SGHKS, YYEKEE (reference sequence). Trimming cost V 2 bases and J 3 bases, with 11 bases left between them. This CDR3 has 14 residues. The CDR3: CASSFTAVDYGYTF. The CDR3 DNA reads TGTGCCAGCAGCTTCACGGCTGTCGACTATGGCTACACCTTC.

This chain uses TRBV27 with TRBJ1-6; D unresolved. Germline CDR1 and CDR2: MNHEY and SMNVEV (reference sequence). CDR3 length: 16 amino acids. Trimming removed 6 bases at V and 2 bases at J, with 14 bases between. The CDR3 DNA is TGTGCCAGCAGCCCGTCCAAGCTGGCCTATAATTCACCCCTCCACTTT. This gives the protein CASSPSKLAYNSPLHF.

This sequence joins TRBV10-1 and TRBJ2-3; D is perhaps TRBD2 (5 bases). This CDR3 contains 16 residues. Germline CDR1 and CDR2: WNHNN and SYGVQD (reference sequence). V lost 3 bases and J 0 bases, leaving 13 bases between the germline ends. In nucleotides, the CDR3 is TGCGCCAGCAGTGAAGGAAAGGGAGTAAGCACAGATACGCAGTATTTT. Its translation: CASSEGKGVSTDTQYF.

V usage is TRBV7-2 and J usage is TRBJ2-1; D not resolved. CDR1 and CDR2 from the germline V gene are SGHTA and FQGNSA. V gave up 5 bases and J gave up 8 bases, with 10 bases separating them. The CDR3 is made up of 12 amino acids. Here the CDR3 reads CASSHFADEQFF. CDR3 coding DNA: TGTGCCAGCAGCCACTTCGCCGATGAGCAGTTCTTC.

The chain carries TRBV5-1 and TRBJ2-3; 7 bases agree with TRBD2. The germline V gene has CDR1 SGHRS and CDR2 YFSETQ. V lost 6 bases, J lost 0 bases, and 7 bases stayed unmatched. The CDR3 length is 15 residues. CDR3: CASTPTRGSTDTQYF. The DNA of the CDR3 is TGCGCCAGCACTCCCACGCGGGGGAGCACAGATACGCAGTATTTT. The variable domain in full, with the rest retrieved from reference TRBV5-1 and TRBJ2-3, is KAGVTQTPRYLIKTRGQQVTLSCSPISGHRSVSWYQQTPGQGLQFLFEYFSETQRNKGNFPGRFSGRQFSNSRSEMNVSTLELGDSALYLCASTPTRGSTDTQYFGPGTRLTVL.

The V and J genes are TRBV28 and TRBJ2-1, with 9 nucleotides matching TRBD1. The germline V gene has CDR1 MDHEN and CDR2 SYDVKM. This CDR3 has 15 residues. The ends lost 5 bases at V and 15 bases at J; junction bases unmatched: 17. The CDR3 sequence is CASSTHRDRVTFRFF. In DNA form, the CDR3 reads TGTGCCAGCAGTACCCACCGGGACAGGGTGACGTTCCGGTTCTTC. The variable domain in full, with the rest retrieved from reference TRBV28 and TRBJ2-1, is DVKVTQSSRYLVKRTGEKVFLECVQDMDHENMFWYRQDPGLGLRLIYFSYDVKMKEKGDIPEGYSVSREKKERFSLILESASTNQTSMYLCASSTHRDRVTFRFFGPGTRLTVL.

This chain connects TRBV28 to TRBJ2-3; D is unclear. V was cut by 8 bases and J by 3 bases, with 6 bases left in between. In germline, CDR1 is MDHEN, CDR2 SYDVKM. The CDR3 has 11 amino acids. The CDR3 DNA follows: TGTGCCAGCGCTCATACAGATACGCAGTATTTT. It codes for CASAHTDTQYF.

V and J are TRBV5-4 and TRBJ2-2; 8 bases are a match to TRBD2. The V gene end was trimmed by 0 bases and the J gene end by 6 bases; junction bases not matched to a gene: 7. The CDR3 contains 16 residues. CDR1 is SGHNT and CDR2 is YYREEE in the germline V gene (reference sequence). CDR3 in amino acids: CASSLEVGRAPGELFF. CDR3 in DNA: TGTGCCAGCAGCTTGGAGGTCGGGAGGGCCCCCGGGGAGCTGTTTTTT.